The 11 T cell receptor beta chains below were found in one sample sequenced in a study of cytomegalovirus exposure and HLA in healthy donors. Primers for the PCR totalled 60 Vbeta and 13 Jbeta. TCRdb's table, derived via immunoSEQ multiplex PCR, lists solely in-frame clones and lacks some. The table shows over 65,000 clones, with less than 80% occurring only once. Material: PBMCs. All receptors derive from a human donor in good health.

V is TRBV7-9 and J is TRBJ1-2; possible D gene TRBD1, 5 bases. CDR1 is SEHNR and CDR2 is FQNEAQ in the germline V gene (reference sequence). The CDR3 is 16 amino acids. The V and J ends lost 2 bases and 6 bases respectively, with 19 bases between them. CDR3 residues: CASSLRDLRMDHGYTF. CDR3 bases: TGTGCCAGCAGCTTACGGGACTTAAGGATGGACCATGGCTACACCTTC.

V and J are TRBV2 and TRBJ1-5; possibly TRBD1 for D (6 bases). The CDR3 loop spans 14 amino acids. V was shortened by 5 bases and J by 6 bases, with 14 bases between the two germline ends. CDR1 SNHLY and CDR2 FYNNEI come from the germline V gene. The CDR3 nucleotides read TGTGCCAGCAGTTTACAGGGTGGGAGTCAGCCCCAGCATTTT. It codes for CASSLQGGSQPQHF. The full variable domain, completed using reference TRBV2 and TRBJ1-5, is EPEVTQTPSHQVTQMGQEVILRCVPISNHLYFYWYRQILGQKVEFLVSFYNNEISEKSEIFDDQFSVERPDGSNFTLKIRSTKLEDSAMYFCASSLQGGSQPQHFGDGTRLSIL.

This chain links TRBV2 with TRBJ2-2; tentatively, D is TRBD2 (5 bases). The CDR3 extends over 16 amino acids. Germline V gives CDR1 SNHLY, CDR2 FYNNEI. Trimming took 8 bases from V and 2 from J, leaving 18 bases between them. The CDR3: CASGEPSAANTGELFF. The CDR3, as DNA: TGTGCCAGCGGAGAACCTTCAGCGGCCAACACCGGGGAGCTGTTTTTT.

The table lists this clone with a few counts. The rearrangement uses TRBV6-5 and TRBJ2-7; 8 bases fit TRBD2. Germline V gene lookup returns CDR1 MNHEY and CDR2 SVGAGI. V shed 0 bases, J shed 6 bases, and the junction held 4 bases outside the gene matches. The CDR3 extends over 14 amino acids. CDR3 sequence: CASSYSPGGLEQYF. The CDR3 DNA follows: TGTGCCAGCAGTTACTCCCCGGGGGGGCTCGAGCAGTACTTC.

V usage is TRBV27 and J usage is TRBJ2-7; 9 nucleotides line up with TRBD2. This CDR3 contains 16 residues. The junction had 7 bases not matched to a gene; V was cut back by 2 bases and J by 2 bases. CDR1 and CDR2 (germline): MNHEY, SMNVEV (reference sequence). CDR3 in DNA: TGTGCCAGCAGTTTAGGCCGCGGGGGGGCTGCCTACGAGCAGTACTTC. This gives the protein CASSLGRGGAAYEQYF.

The CDR3 DNA is TGTGCCAGCAGTGAAGTTAGCGGGGTGGCAGATACGCAGTATTTT. Protein sequence: CASSEVSGVADTQYF. V usage is TRBV6-1 and J usage is TRBJ2-3; 8 bases line up with TRBD2. V was pared by 1 base and J by 4 bases, with 4 bases of the junction left unmatched. The germline gives CDR1 MNHNS, CDR2 SASEGT. This CDR3 contains 15 residues.

V and J are TRBV19 and TRBJ1-5, with 8 bases aligning to TRBD1. The CDR3 consists of 17 residues. Germline CDR1 is LNHDA and CDR2 is SQIVND (reference sequence). The V gene end was trimmed by 7 bases and the J gene end by 0 bases; junction bases not matched to a gene: 11. The CDR3 here is CASTLGQVLDSNQPQHF. The CDR3 DNA reads as TGTGCCAGTACCCTGGGACAGGTCCTTGATAGCAATCAGCCCCAGCATTTT.

The V gene is TRBV28, the J gene TRBJ1-4; tentatively, D is TRBD1 (5 bases). Trimming took 6 bases from V and 8 from J, leaving 10 bases between them. Germline lookup yields CDR1 MDHEN and CDR2 SYDVKM. The CDR3 sequence is 12 residues long. The CDR3 nucleotides are TGTGCCAGCAGGATACCAGGGGAAAAACTGTTTTTT. Amino acids: CASRIPGEKLFF.

The rearrangement uses TRBV4-2 and TRBJ2-5; D is perhaps TRBD2 (7 bases). Trimming took off 1 base at V and 7 bases at J, with 16 bases between the two ends. This CDR3 spans 15 amino acids. Germline V gives CDR1 LGHNA, CDR2 YNFKEQ. The CDR3 reads CASSQGLGGRGTQYF. CDR3 coding DNA: TGTGCCAGCAGCCAAGGACTCGGGGGGCGGGGGACCCAGTACTTC.

This clone has only a few counts. The chain is built from TRBV6-1 and TRBJ2-2; a possible D gene is TRBD2 (5 bases). The germline V and J ends were trimmed by 3 bases and 5 bases, with 10 bases remaining between them. Per germline, CDR1 MNHNS and CDR2 SASEGT. The CDR3 covers 14 residues. This CDR3 is CASSDRGWTGELFF. In nucleotides, the CDR3 is TGTGCCAGCAGTGACCGGGGATGGACCGGGGAGCTGTTTTTT.

The V call is TRBV6-6, the J call TRBJ2-1; possible D gene TRBD1, 6 bases. The CDR3 runs to 12 residues. Trimming removed 7 bases at V and 10 bases at J, with 14 bases between. CDR1 and CDR2 (germline): MNHNY, SVGAGI (reference sequence). In DNA, the CDR3 is TGTGCCAGCACCTTAGGGGACACAGAGCAGTTCTTC. This gives the protein CASTLGDTEQFF.